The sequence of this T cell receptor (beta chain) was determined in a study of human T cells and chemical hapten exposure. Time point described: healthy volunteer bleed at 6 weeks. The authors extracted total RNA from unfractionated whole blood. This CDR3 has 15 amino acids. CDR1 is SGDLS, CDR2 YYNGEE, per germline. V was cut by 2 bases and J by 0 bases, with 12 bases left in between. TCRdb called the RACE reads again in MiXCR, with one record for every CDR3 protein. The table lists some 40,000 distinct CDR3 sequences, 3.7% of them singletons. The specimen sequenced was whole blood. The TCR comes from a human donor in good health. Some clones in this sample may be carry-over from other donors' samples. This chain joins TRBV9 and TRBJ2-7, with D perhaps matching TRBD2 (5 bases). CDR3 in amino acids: CASSVEGRDSYEQYF. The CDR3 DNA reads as TGTGCCAGCAGCGTCGAGGGAAGGGACTCCTACGAGCAGTACTTC.